The 13 T cell receptor beta chains below were found in one sample sequenced in a study of blood T cell repertoires in COVID-19. This table comes from immunoSEQ multiplex PCR, and its TCRdb copy is limited to in-frame clones, with some not included. The sample contains about 150,000 clones, roughly four fifths of which appear only once. The specimen sequenced was peripheral blood. Receptor source: a woman aged 55-69 years with acute or convalescent COVID-19.

The gene calls are TRBV6-4 and TRBJ1-5; a possible D gene is TRBD1 (5 bases). V lost 7 bases and J 6 bases, leaving 16 bases between the germline ends. Germline V gene lookup returns CDR1 MRHNA and CDR2 SNTAGT. The CDR3 loop spans 14 amino acids. The CDR3 DNA reads as TGTGCCAGCAATCCGACGAACCAGGGTCAGCCCCAGCATTTT. Translated: CASNPTNQGQPQHF.

The rearrangement joins TRBV4-1 to TRBJ1-2; D might be TRBD1 (5 bases). V lost 0 bases and J 6 bases, leaving 11 bases between the germline ends. Germline CDR1 reads MGHRA; CDR2 reads YSYEKL. The CDR3 extends over 14 amino acids. The CDR3 bases are TGCGCCAGCAGCCAAGAATCAGCCAGGGATGGCTACACCTTC. Protein: CASSQESARDGYTF.

J is TRBJ2-2 and V is TRBV5-1; 10 bases fit TRBD2. This CDR3 has 16 amino acids. The germline gives CDR1 SGHRS, CDR2 YFSETQ. Trimming removed 0 bases from V and 2 bases from J; junction bases left unmatched: 1. In nucleotides, the CDR3 is TGCGCCAGCAGCTTGGGACTAGCGGGTAACACCGGGGAGCTGTTTTTT. Amino acid sequence: CASSLGLAGNTGELFF.

This sequence joins TRBV19 and TRBJ1-2, with 12 nucleotides matching TRBD1. Germline V gives CDR1 LNHDA, CDR2 SQIVND (reference sequence). The CDR3 spans 16 residues. The V and J ends lost 5 bases and 6 bases, in that order; junction bases with no gene match: 10. The CDR3 nucleotides are TGTGCCAGTAGTGCCGGGGACAGGGGGCGACGGGATGGCTACACCTTC. As protein: CASSAGDRGRRDGYTF. Drawing the rest from reference TRBV19 and TRBJ1-2, the complete variable domain is DGGITQSPKYLFRKEGQNVTLSCEQNLNHDAMYWYRQDPGQGLRLIYYSQIVNDFQKGDIAEGYSVSREKKESFPLTVTSAQKNPTAFYLCASSAGDRGRRDGYTFGSGTRLTVV.

J is TRBJ1-2 and V is TRBV7-8; 12 bases align to TRBD1. V was clipped by 2 bases and J by 3 bases; unmatched bases: 19. CDR3 length: 21 residues. Per germline, CDR1 SGHVS and CDR2 FQNEAQ. The CDR3 here is CASSLTMVGPGTGGRDYGYTF. The DNA for the CDR3 is TGTGCCAGCAGCTTAACAATGGTCGGTCCCGGGACAGGGGGCAGGGACTATGGCTACACCTTC.

The genes are TRBV12-3 or TRBV12-4 and TRBJ2-7; 13 bases line up with TRBD2. V was pared by 6 bases and J by 12 bases, with 8 bases of the junction left unmatched. This CDR3 contains 13 residues. The DNA for the CDR3 is TGTGCCAGCAGGTCCGGGACTAGCGGGGCCCTGTACGTC. This codes for CASRSGTSGALYV.

This sequence joins TRBV28 and TRBJ1-6; 8 nucleotides line up with TRBD1. CDR1 and CDR2 (germline): MDHEN, SYDVKM. This CDR3 has 12 residues. The J segment lost 10 bases and the V segment lost 6 bases, leaving 2 bases of the junction unmatched. Here the CDR3 DNA reads TGTGCCAGCAGGACAGGGGTATCACCCCTCCACTTT. It is translated as CASRTGVSPLHF. Based on the CDR3 plus reference TRBV28 and TRBJ1-6, the full variable domain is DVKVTQSSRYLVKRTGEKVFLECVQDMDHENMFWYRQDPGLGLRLIYFSYDVKMKEKGDIPEGYSVSREKKERFSLILESASTNQTSMYLCASRTGVSPLHFGNGTRLTVT.

The chain is built from TRBV7-9 and TRBJ2-5, with a weak D call TRBD1 (7 bases). CDR3 length: 14 amino acids. V was pared by 5 bases and J by 4 bases, with 14 bases between. CDR1 is SEHNR and CDR2 is FQNEAQ in the germline V gene (reference sequence). The CDR3 spells CASSPRGAGETQYF. CDR3 nucleotides: TGTGCCAGCAGCCCCAGGGGGGCGGGAGAGACCCAGTACTTC.

V usage is TRBV6-5 and J usage is TRBJ1-5; no reliable D call. The length of the CDR3 is 14 residues. Germline-derived CDR1 and CDR2 are MNHEY and SVGAGI. Trimming removed 8 bases at V and 3 bases at J, with 14 bases between. The CDR3 region has the DNA TGTGCCAGCGATGAGCGGGGTAACAATCAGCCCCAGCATTTT. This codes for CASDERGNNQPQHF.

The rearrangement uses TRBV5-1 and TRBJ2-1, with 11 bases matching TRBD2. V lost 4 bases and J lost 5; bases outside the gene matches: 2. There are 14 residues in the CDR3. Germline values: CDR1 SGHRS, CDR2 YFSETQ. The CDR3, as DNA: TGCGCCAGCAGCGTGGGACTAGCGGACAATGAGCAGTTCTTC. It is translated as CASSVGLADNEQFF.

J is TRBJ1-6 and V is TRBV2; 8 bases map to TRBD1. CDR3 length equals 14 residues. The ends lost 4 bases at V and 8 bases at J; junction bases unmatched: 4. CDR1 is SNHLY, CDR2 FYNNEI, per germline. The CDR3 coding sequence is TGTGCCAGCAGTGCCAGCAGGGGGCATTCACCCCTCCACTTT. This translates into CASSASRGHSPLHF.

V gene TRBV5-4 combines with J gene TRBJ2-3, with D perhaps matching TRBD1 (6 bases). Germline-derived CDR1 and CDR2 are SGHNT and YYREEE (reference sequence). The CDR3 loop spans 16 amino acids. V was pared by 2 bases and J by 5 bases, with 18 bases between. DNA for the CDR3: TGTGCCAGCAGCTTAAACACAGGGCGATGGGGAGATACGCAGTATTTT. Protein product: CASSLNTGRWGDTQYF.

The chain uses TRBV19 and TRBJ1-2; a weak D match, TRBD1 (5 bases). V gave up 2 bases and J gave up 8 bases, with 15 bases separating them. The CDR3 spans 14 residues. Germline loops: CDR1 LNHDA, CDR2 SQIVND (reference sequence). The CDR3 sequence: CASSIQTAGPGYTF. Written as DNA, the CDR3 is TGTGCCAGTAGTATACAGACAGCGGGCCCGGGCTACACCTTC.